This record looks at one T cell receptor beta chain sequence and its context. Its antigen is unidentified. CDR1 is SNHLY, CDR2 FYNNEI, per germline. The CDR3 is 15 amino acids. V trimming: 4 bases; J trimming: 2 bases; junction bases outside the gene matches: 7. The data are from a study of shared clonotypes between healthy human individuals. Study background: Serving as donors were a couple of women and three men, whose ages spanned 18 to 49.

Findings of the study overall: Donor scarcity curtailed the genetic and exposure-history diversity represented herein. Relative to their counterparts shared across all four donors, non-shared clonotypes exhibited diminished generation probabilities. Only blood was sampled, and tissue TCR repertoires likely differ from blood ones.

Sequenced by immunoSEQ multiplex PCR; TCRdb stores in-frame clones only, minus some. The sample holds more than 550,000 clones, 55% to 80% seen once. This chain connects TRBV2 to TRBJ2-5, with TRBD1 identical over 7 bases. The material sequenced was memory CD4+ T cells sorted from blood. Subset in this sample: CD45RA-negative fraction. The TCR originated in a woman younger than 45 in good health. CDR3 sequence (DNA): TGTGCCAGCAGTGTCCAGGGACAGCCTCAAGAGACCCAGTACTTC. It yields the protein CASSVQGQPQETQYF.